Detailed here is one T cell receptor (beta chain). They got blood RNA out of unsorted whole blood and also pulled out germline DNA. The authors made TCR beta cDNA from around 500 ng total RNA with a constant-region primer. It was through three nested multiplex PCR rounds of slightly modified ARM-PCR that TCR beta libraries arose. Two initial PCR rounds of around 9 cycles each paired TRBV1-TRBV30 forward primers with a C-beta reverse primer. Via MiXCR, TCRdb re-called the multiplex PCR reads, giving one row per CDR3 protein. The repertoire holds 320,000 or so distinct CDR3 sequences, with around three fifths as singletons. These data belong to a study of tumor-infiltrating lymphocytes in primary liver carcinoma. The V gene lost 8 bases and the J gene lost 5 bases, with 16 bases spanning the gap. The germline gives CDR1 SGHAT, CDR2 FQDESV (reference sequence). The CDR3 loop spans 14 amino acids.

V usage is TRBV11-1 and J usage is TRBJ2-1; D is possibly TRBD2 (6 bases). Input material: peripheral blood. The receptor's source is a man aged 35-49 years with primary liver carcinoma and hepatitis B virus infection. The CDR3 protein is CASFSASAHNEQFF. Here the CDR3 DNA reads TGTGCCAGCTTTAGTGCTAGCGCCCACAATGAGCAGTTCTTC.